Sequencing of this T cell receptor (beta chain) was carried out in a study of monozygotic twins with inflammatory bowel disease. TCRdb re-called the 5' RACE reads and shows each CDR3 protein once, DNA omitted. Its table records nearly 450,000 distinct CDR3 sequences. Staff drew an approximately 2.6 ml blood sample from each donor. CDR1 and CDR2 from the germline V gene are SGDLS and YYNGEE. The CDR3 sequence is 15 residues long. Sequences were obtained from blood. This sequence originates from a human donor with ulcerative colitis or Crohn's disease, or a healthy co-twin of an affected twin (not recorded which). The chain joins TRBV9 to TRBJ2-7; the TCRdb D gene call, TRBD2, has no DNA to confirm it. The CDR3 loop reads CASSPIGTSSYEQYF.